This T cell receptor beta chain originates from a study of CD8+ T cells in alopecia areata. About the research overall: Scalp area affected, as a percentage, set the severity score of treated patients.

Treatment described: oral pan-JAK inhibitor, 5-10 mg twice daily. Concerning this clone itself: Its antigen is undetermined.

Sequencing templates came from extracted RNA that was reverse transcribed into cDNA. Using immunoSEQ multiplex PCR, the repertoire was profiled, and TCRdb retains in-frame clones only, with some absent. Among about 220,000 clones listed, around 57% were seen once. This CDR3 has 14 residues. V was clipped by 2 bases and J by 1 base, with 8 bases between them. The V gene's germline CDR1 is MNHEY and CDR2 SMNVEV (reference sequence). Study-level results: Amid tofacitinib therapy, many expanded lesional clones stayed present in scalp and blood. The study found higher clonality in lesional than normal scalp, especially in alopecia totalis/universalis. Only a single nonresponder existed, so baseline CD8+ expansion links stay unclear.

This TCR derives from a human donor with alopecia areata. The chain employs TRBV27 and TRBJ1-1, with D possibly TRBD1 on 5 matching bases. The sample consisted of CD4+ T cells sorted from blood, taken at week 4, from a patient treated with tofacitinib. CDR3 sequence: CASSLQGGNTEAFF. CDR3 nucleotides: TGTGCCAGCAGTTTACAGGGTGGGAACACTGAAGCTTTCTTT.